These 20 T cell receptor beta chains were all obtained from the same sample, sequenced in a study of T cell changes during pregnancy in multiple sclerosis. Assay used: immunoSEQ multiplex PCR; TCRdb lists only in-frame clones, some missing. This table holds about 42,000 clones, around 84% found once. The sample consisted of CD4+ T cells from peripheral blood mononuclear cells, taken before pregnancy. These receptor sequences come from a female donor with multiple sclerosis, enrolled in a pregnancy study.

The J gene is TRBJ2-4, the V gene TRBV6-1; TRBD1 matches at 8 bases. Germline CDR1 is MNHNS and CDR2 is SASEGT. The length of the CDR3 is 14 residues. Losses at the gene ends were 6 bases for V and 6 bases for J; bases not matched to a gene: 7. The chain's CDR3 is CASSSGGGPNIQYF. CDR3 sequence (DNA): TGTGCCAGCAGCTCAGGGGGCGGACCAAACATTCAGTACTTC.

This chain links TRBV14 with TRBJ2-2; weak D call: TRBD1 (5 bases). Germline CDR1 SGHDN, CDR2 FVKESK. There are 16 residues in the CDR3. Trimming left V 1 base short and J 6 bases short, with 15 bases between. Written as DNA, the CDR3 is TGTGCCAGCAGCCAAGTAACGCAGGGCGGAGCCGGGGAGCTGTTTTTT. Its protein product is CASSQVTQGGAGELFF.

V gene TRBV30 combines with J gene TRBJ2-2; D possibly corresponds to TRBD2 (7 bases). The V gene lost 2 bases and the J gene lost 7 bases, with 14 bases spanning the gap. CDR3 length: 14 amino acids. Germline CDR1 is GTSNPN and CDR2 is SVGIG (reference sequence). CDR3 bases: TGTGCCTGGAGTTCCGGGGGGCGCATCGGGGAGCTGTTTTTT. Protein: CAWSSGGRIGELFF.

The chain employs TRBV2 and TRBJ2-7; 8 positions match TRBD2. V dropped 6 bases and J dropped 4; count of bases not matched to a gene: 8. CDR3 size: 14 residues. Germline-derived CDR1 and CDR2 are SNHLY and FYNNEI. The CDR3 nucleotides read TGTGCCAGCAGCTCTCGTCGGGAGGGGTACGAGCAGTACTTC. It translates to CASSSRREGYEQYF.

The V and J genes are TRBV9 and TRBJ1-2; D gene unclear. The CDR3 extends over 14 amino acids. V lost 0 bases and J lost 8, with 14 bases in between. In germline, CDR1 is SGDLS, CDR2 YYNGEE. In nucleotides, the CDR3 is TGTGCCAGCAGCGTAGGTGGAGGGCGTATGGGCTACACCTTC. Residues: CASSVGGGRMGYTF.

V and J are TRBV30 and TRBJ2-2; D perhaps matches TRBD1 (6 bases). This CDR3 is 15 amino acids long. V lost 0 bases to trimming and J lost 2 bases, with 10 bases between them. Germline CDR1 is GTSNPN and CDR2 is SVGIG (reference sequence). This CDR3 reads CAWSVLDSNTGELFF. In DNA, the CDR3 is TGTGCCTGGAGTGTACTGGACAGTAACACCGGGGAGCTGTTTTTT.

This rearrangement joins TRBV19 to TRBJ1-3, with 7 nucleotides matching TRBD1. The CDR3 spans 16 residues. Looked up from germline, CDR1 is LNHDA and CDR2 is SQIVND (reference sequence). Trimming at V came to 9 bases and at J to 2 bases, leaving 13 bases not matched to a gene. CDR3 DNA: TGTGCCAGCAGAAGACAGGGAATATCGGCTGGAAACACCATATATTTT. Translating gives CASRRQGISAGNTIYF. The variable domain in full, completed from reference TRBV19 and TRBJ1-3, reads DGGITQSPKYLFRKEGQNVTLSCEQNLNHDAMYWYRQDPGQGLRLIYYSQIVNDFQKGDIAEGYSVSREKKESFPLTVTSAQKNPTAFYLCASRRQGISAGNTIYFGEGSWLTVV.

The chain carries TRBV18 and TRBJ1-3; no reliable D call. V lost 3 bases to trimming and J lost 3 bases, with 9 bases between them. CDR3 length equals 14 residues. Germline assignment: CDR1 KGHSH and CDR2 LQKENI. This chain's CDR3 is CASSPAEYGNTIYF. The CDR3 coding sequence is TGTGCCAGCTCACCGGCGGAGTATGGAAACACCATATATTTT.

The chain carries TRBV19 and TRBJ1-2; the D gene is possibly TRBD1 (6 bases). V dropped 3 bases and J dropped 3 bases, with 14 bases sitting between them. CDR3 size: 15 residues. Per the germline V gene, CDR1 is LNHDA and CDR2 is SQIVND (reference sequence). This CDR3 reads CASSMGHDGYYGYTF. The CDR3 DNA is TGTGCCAGTAGTATGGGACACGACGGTTACTATGGCTACACCTTC.

This clone appeared a single time. The chain is built from TRBV7-2 and TRBJ1-5; D might be TRBD1 (5 bases). Germline V CDR1 and CDR2: SGHTA, FQGNSA. This CDR3 is built from 13 residues. Deletions cut 5 bases from V and 2 bases from J, with 7 bases between. In DNA form, the CDR3 reads TGTGCCAGCAGCCAACAGGGCAATCAGCCCCAGCATTTT. Its protein is CASSQQGNQPQHF.

Here the CDR3 DNA reads TGTGCCAGCAGCCAAGATTGGACAGGGGGCGATGGCTACACCTTC. This gives the protein CASSQDWTGGDGYTF. The chain joins TRBV4-2 to TRBJ1-2; 11 bases fit TRBD1. CDR1 is LGHNA, CDR2 YNFKEQ, per germline. J lost 6 bases, V lost 0 bases, and 3 bases had no gene match. CDR3 length: 15 residues.

The chain uses TRBV4-3 and TRBJ1-4; TRBD1 matches at 7 bases. Looked up from germline, CDR1 is LGHNA and CDR2 is YSLEER. The length of the CDR3 is 15 residues. J lost 8 bases, V lost 0 bases, and 6 bases had no gene match. The CDR3 region has the DNA TGCGCCAGCAGCCAAGATTTGCAGGGGGAGGAAAAACTGTTTTTT. Its protein is CASSQDLQGEEKLFF.

The chain uses TRBV20-1 and TRBJ1-4, with unresolved D. The germline V gene has CDR1 DFQATT and CDR2 SNEGSKA (reference sequence). The V and J ends lost 6 bases and 4 bases respectively, with 6 bases between them. There are 11 residues in the CDR3. The CDR3 here is CSAMSNEKLFF. The CDR3 DNA is TGCAGTGCGATGAGTAATGAAAAACTGTTTTTT.

The V call is TRBV4-1, the J call TRBJ1-1, with 7 bases aligning to TRBD1. V gave up 3 bases and J gave up 5 bases; unmatched junction bases: 6. The V gene's germline CDR1 is MGHRA and CDR2 YSYEKL. This CDR3 comprises 14 residues. This chain's CDR3 is CASSQADRRTEAFF. CDR3 nucleotide sequence: TGCGCCAGCAGCCAGGCGGACAGGAGGACTGAAGCTTTCTTT.

The CDR3 sequence is CASTKIGQGSHGKLFF. CDR3 coding DNA: TGTGCCAGCACTAAAATAGGTCAGGGAAGCCATGGAAAACTGTTTTTT. The rearrangement links TRBV6-6 to TRBJ1-4, with D perhaps matching TRBD1 (5 bases). The germline V gene encodes CDR1 MNHNY and CDR2 SVGAGI (reference sequence). V was shortened by 7 bases and J by 10 bases, with 25 bases between the two germline ends. The CDR3 totals 16 residues.

V is TRBV4-2 and J is TRBJ2-5, with 16 bases aligning to TRBD2. This CDR3 region has 19 residues. V shed 6 bases, J shed 0 bases, and the junction held 10 bases outside the gene matches. CDR1 and CDR2 (germline): LGHNA, YNFKEQ. CDR3 protein: CASSLTGTSGGGYQETQYF. CDR3 nucleotides: TGTGCCAGCAGTCTGACCGGGACTAGCGGGGGGGGGTACCAAGAGACCCAGTACTTC.

This clone occurred a few times. The gene calls are TRBV30 and TRBJ1-1; no reliable D call. The CDR3 runs 12 residues. Germline values: CDR1 GTSNPN, CDR2 SVGIG (reference sequence). Trimming left V 2 bases short and J 4 bases short, with 8 bases between. CDR3 in amino acids: CAWSREGTEAFF. In DNA, the CDR3 is TGTGCCTGGAGTAGGGAGGGCACTGAAGCTTTCTTT.

This chain links TRBV5-6 with TRBJ1-2; the D gene is possibly TRBD1 (5 bases). V was cut by 4 bases and J by 6 bases, with 16 bases left in between. CDR1 and CDR2 (germline): SGHDT, YYEEEE. The CDR3 has 14 amino acids. This CDR3 reads CASSPGTGGDGYTF. Here the CDR3 DNA reads TGTGCCAGCAGCCCTGGGACGGGGGGTGATGGCTACACCTTC. The variable domain in full, completed from reference TRBV5-6 and TRBJ1-2, reads DAGVTQSPTHLIKTRGQQVTLRCSPKSGHDTVSWYQQALGQGPQFIFQYYEEEERQRGNFPDRFSGHQFPNYSSELNVNALLLGDSALYLCASSPGTGGDGYTFGSGTRLTVV.

This rearrangement joins TRBV7-2 to TRBJ1-1; 7 nucleotides match TRBD1. CDR3 length: 15 residues. V gave up 5 bases and J gave up 4 bases; unmatched junction bases: 10. The germline V gene encodes CDR1 SGHTA and CDR2 FQGNSA. The CDR3 DNA reads as TGTGCCAGCAGCACCCGGACAGGACCCTCCACTGAAGCTTTCTTT. Encoded protein: CASSTRTGPSTEAFF.

V is TRBV18 and J is TRBJ2-2; 10 bases are a match to TRBD2. CDR3 length: 17 residues. The germline V gene encodes CDR1 KGHSH and CDR2 LQKENI. The J segment lost 3 bases and the V segment lost 1 base, leaving 5 bases of the junction unmatched. CDR3: CASSPLGTSEHTGELFF. In nucleotides, the CDR3 is TGTGCCAGCTCACCACTTGGGACTAGCGAACACACCGGGGAGCTGTTTTTT. Full variable domain (outside the CDR3, taken from reference TRBV18 and TRBJ2-2): NAGVMQNPRHLVRRRGQEARLRCSPMKGHSHVYWYRQLPEEGLKFMVYLQKENIIDESGMPKERFSAEFPKEGPSILRIQQVVRGDSAAYFCASSPLGTSEHTGELFFGEGSRLTVL.